The 29 T cell receptor beta chains given below trace back to one sample, sequenced in a study of regulatory T cells in long-lasting Graves disease. Described time point: persistent/refractory GD, antithyroid drugs over 5 years with positive TRAb. From PBMCs, RNA was extracted and then used to make the TCR library. According to the study, TCR beta libraries were built with iRepertoire HTBI primers and CDR3-region Arm-PCR. TCRdb reprocessed the multiplex PCR reads via MiXCR and lists one record per CDR3 protein. This sample has some 420,000 distinct CDR3 sequences, with about 22% found just once. Material: peripheral blood mononuclear cells (PBMCs), obtained when the disease was refractory, from a patient treated with antithyroid drugs. The receptor set was obtained from a female donor with Graves disease.

The chain is built from TRBV10-3 and TRBJ1-2; TRBD1 matches at 9 bases. Unmatched junction bases numbered 6, after V lost 2 bases and J lost 8 bases. Germline V lookup: CDR1 ENHRY, CDR2 SYGVKD. This CDR3 is built from 14 residues. The CDR3 loop reads CAISEPRTGEGYTF. CDR3 nucleotide sequence: TGTGCCATCAGTGAGCCCCGGACAGGGGAAGGCTACACCTTC.

A word on this clonotype: A read error may explain this, as a much larger clone is one base away. The chain joins TRBV7-9 to TRBJ1-1; possible D gene TRBD1, 5 bases. The ends were cut back, 1 base at V and 4 bases at J, with 13 bases in the middle. The CDR3 loop spans 15 amino acids. Per germline, CDR1 SEHNR and CDR2 FQNEAQ (reference sequence). This CDR3 reads CASSLGTMGATEAFF. The CDR3 bases are TGTGCCAGCAGCTTAGGGACAATGGGCGCCACTGAAGCTTTCTTT.

This clonotype occurred once. Since a much larger clone is just one base distant, this may be a read error. The genes are TRBV7-2 and TRBJ1-1; maybe TRBD1 (5 bases). Between the trimmed V and J ends, which lost 2 bases and 4 bases, there was a span of 14 bases. Germline CDR1 reads SGHTA; CDR2 reads FQGNSA. CDR3 length equals 15 residues. CDR3 amino acids: CASSLLSGVLTEAFF. CDR3 nucleotide sequence: TGTGCCAGCAGCTTACTCTCGGGGGTGCTCACTGAAGCTTTCTTT. Full variable domain (rest looked up from reference TRBV7-2 and TRBJ1-1): GAGVSQSPSNKVTEKGKDVELRCDPISGHTALYWYRQSLGQGLEFLIYFQGNSAPDKSGLPSDRFSAERTGGSVSTLTIQRTQQEDSAVYLCASSLLSGVLTEAFFGQGTRLTVV.

In its sample, this clonotype was seen once. The CDR3 DNA sequence: TGTGCCAGCAGCATAAGGACTAGCGGGGGCCATACGCAGTATTTT. Translating it yields CASSIRTSGGHTQYF. The chain recombines TRBV7-9 with TRBJ2-3; TRBD2 aligns across 13 bases. J gave up 7 bases and V 5 bases, and 6 bases lay outside the gene matches. CDR1 is SEHNR, CDR2 FQNEAQ, per germline (reference sequence). This CDR3 contains 15 residues.

This clonotype was seen repeatedly, ten times or more. The CDR3, as DNA: TGTGCCAGCAGCTTAGACGGAGAAAGGCGCTACACCTTC. It specifies CASSLDGERRYTF. The chain joins TRBV11-2 to TRBJ1-2, with D unclear. CDR1 and CDR2 from the germline V gene are SGHAT and FQNNGV. The V end was cut by 0 bases, the J end by 9 bases, with 11 bases between. The CDR3 is made up of 13 amino acids.

In DNA form, the CDR3 reads TGTGCCAGCAGCGCGTTGGCAGAGAAAGAGACCCAGTACTTC. This sequence encodes CASSALAEKETQYF. The gene calls are TRBV9 and TRBJ2-5, with no clear D. This CDR3 contains 14 residues. Germline V gene sequence: CDR1 SGDLS, CDR2 YYNGEE. Trimming stripped 3 bases from V and 3 bases from J, with 12 bases between.

This clonotype was counted ten times or more. The CDR3 nucleotides read TGTGCCAGCAGTTCACAAATCGGGACAGGGGCCTACGAGCAGTACTTC. Encoded protein: CASSSQIGTGAYEQYF. This rearrangement joins TRBV28 to TRBJ2-7; 10 positions match TRBD1. The CDR3 is 16 amino acids. From germline, CDR1 is MDHEN and CDR2 SYDVKM. V gave up 4 bases and J gave up 2 bases; unmatched junction bases: 8. The whole variable domain, remainder taken from reference TRBV28 and TRBJ2-7, is DVKVTQSSRYLVKRTGEKVFLECVQDMDHENMFWYRQDPGLGLRLIYFSYDVKMKEKGDIPEGYSVSREKKERFSLILESASTNQTSMYLCASSSQIGTGAYEQYFGPGTRLTVT.

This clonotype occurred a few times. V usage is TRBV5-5 and J usage is TRBJ2-2; the D is unclear. This CDR3 is built from 12 residues. V lost 7 bases and J 6 bases, leaving 10 bases between the germline ends. From germline, CDR1 is SGHKS and CDR2 YYEKEE (reference sequence). CDR3 DNA sequence: TGTGCCAGCCTCCTGGATCCCGGGGAGCTGTTTTTT. This gives the protein CASLLDPGELFF.

The chain combines TRBV9 with TRBJ2-1, with D perhaps TRBD2 (7 bases). CDR3 length equals 18 residues. Per the germline V gene, CDR1 is SGDLS and CDR2 is YYNGEE. V was trimmed by 3 bases and J by 0 bases, leaving 19 bases between them. The CDR3 loop is CASSGRSGGLSSYNEQFF. As DNA, the CDR3 is TGTGCCAGCAGCGGACGCTCCGGGGGGCTATCCTCCTACAATGAGCAGTTCTTC.

This clonotype was recorded at least ten times. The chain couples TRBV3-1 to TRBJ1-2; 10 bases are shared with TRBD1. The CDR3 has 15 amino acids. J lost 4 bases, V lost 4 bases, and 6 bases had no gene match. CDR1 and CDR2 (germline): LGHDT, YNNKEL (reference sequence). The CDR3 region is CASSPRTGGIYGYTF. The CDR3 DNA is TGTGCCAGCAGCCCAAGGACAGGGGGTATCTATGGCTACACCTTC.

This clonotype was counted at least ten times. The CDR3 region is CASSLVADNGYTF. As DNA, the CDR3 is TGTGCCAGCAGTTTAGTGGCAGACAATGGCTACACCTTC. This chain links TRBV28 with TRBJ1-2; unclear D gene. CDR3 length: 13 amino acids. With 2 bases removed from V and 6 bases from J, the gap between germline ends came to 10 bases. Germline values: CDR1 MDHEN, CDR2 SYDVKM.

The J gene is TRBJ1-5, the V gene TRBV20-1; weak D call: TRBD1 (5 bases). The CDR3 length is 14 residues. Germline loops: CDR1 DFQATT, CDR2 SNEGSKA (reference sequence). Trimming shortened V by 3 bases and J by 3 bases, and 12 bases separated the two germline ends. Here the CDR3 reads CSASPRQFNQPQHF. The CDR3 region has the DNA TGCAGTGCTAGCCCCCGACAGTTCAATCAGCCCCAGCATTTT.

This clonotype was recorded many times. The V gene is TRBV27, the J gene TRBJ1-1; the D is unclear. The CDR3 is 12 amino acids. Germline lookup yields CDR1 MNHEY and CDR2 SMNVEV (reference sequence). V gave up 6 bases and J gave up 0 bases, with 5 bases separating them. In DNA, the CDR3 is TGTGCCAGCAGGGGGATGAACACTGAAGCTTTCTTT. Encoded protein: CASRGMNTEAFF.

There are many counts of this clonotype. The chain combines TRBV6-2 or TRBV6-3 with TRBJ1-5, with D tentatively TRBD1 (5 bases). Trimming removed 2 bases from V and 6 bases from J, with 11 bases in between. The germline gives CDR1 MNHEY, CDR2 SVGEGT. The CDR3 is 14 amino acids. The CDR3 DNA reads TGTGCCAGCAGTTACGGGCAGGGAAGTCAGCCCCAGCATTTT. As protein: CASSYGQGSQPQHF.

This clonotype came up a few times. V gene TRBV30 combines with J gene TRBJ2-4; perhaps TRBD1 as D (5 bases). V was cut by 0 bases and J by 12 bases, with 21 bases left in between. The CDR3 totals 15 residues. Germline V gives CDR1 GTSNPN, CDR2 SVGIG (reference sequence). The CDR3 region has the DNA TGTGCCTGGAGTGTAATGGCAGGGTGGAATATGGCTCAGTACTTC. This translates into CAWSVMAGWNMAQYF.

The J gene is TRBJ2-7, the V gene TRBV3-1; possible D gene TRBD1, 6 bases. Trimming removed 4 bases from V and 2 bases from J, with 12 bases in between. The length of the CDR3 is 14 residues. CDR1 is LGHDT and CDR2 is YNNKEL in the germline V gene (reference sequence). The CDR3 here is CASSRPTGPYEQYF. DNA for the CDR3: TGTGCCAGCAGCCGCCCTACAGGGCCCTACGAGCAGTACTTC.

This clonotype came up many times. This rearrangement joins TRBV2 to TRBJ2-5; no reliable D call. The germline V and J ends were trimmed by 6 bases and 4 bases, with 9 bases remaining between them. The CDR3 consists of 12 residues. CDR1 and CDR2 (germline): SNHLY, FYNNEI. CDR3 loop: CASRGWGETQYF. For the CDR3, the DNA is TGTGCCAGCAGGGGCTGGGGAGAGACCCAGTACTTC.

In its sample, this clonotype was seen many times. The V and J genes are TRBV6-1 and TRBJ1-5, with D unresolved. The CDR3 has 12 amino acids. Trimming took off 7 bases at V and 1 base at J, with 5 bases between the two ends. The germline V gene has CDR1 MNHNS and CDR2 SASEGT. CDR3 region: CASTESNQPQHF. The CDR3 DNA reads as TGTGCCAGCACGGAGAGCAATCAGCCCCAGCATTTT.

The J gene is TRBJ2-5, the V gene TRBV28; D may be TRBD1 (5 bases). V lost 5 bases and J 2 bases, leaving 15 bases between the germline ends. CDR1 and CDR2 from the germline V gene are MDHEN and SYDVKM. The CDR3 sequence is 15 residues long. The CDR3 protein is CASSPQGTLQETQYF. Written as DNA, the CDR3 is TGTGCCAGCAGTCCCCAGGGTACATTACAAGAGACCCAGTACTTC.

This clonotype was observed many times. V gene TRBV2 combines with J gene TRBJ1-5; D possibly corresponds to TRBD1 (5 bases). Germline CDR1 is SNHLY and CDR2 is FYNNEI. Trimming stripped 6 bases from V and 5 bases from J, with 23 bases between. CDR3 length equals 17 residues. CDR3 residues: CASRALWDAPRDQPQHF. The CDR3 coding sequence is TGTGCCAGCAGGGCGTTATGGGACGCCCCGCGGGATCAGCCCCAGCATTTT.

This clonotype was picked up a small number of times. The chain links TRBV4-3 to TRBJ1-1; D is unresolved. The germline gives CDR1 LGHNA, CDR2 YSLEER. The CDR3 has 14 amino acids. V was pared by 3 bases and J by 0 bases, with 8 bases between. The chain's CDR3 is CASSQTRVNTEAFF. The DNA of the CDR3 is TGCGCCAGCAGCCAGACTAGGGTGAACACTGAAGCTTTCTTT.

The J gene is TRBJ2-7, the V gene TRBV6-2 or TRBV6-3, with D perhaps TRBD1 (5 bases). This CDR3 comprises 13 residues. V lost 4 bases to trimming and J lost 5 bases, with 12 bases between them. Germline CDR1 is MNHEY and CDR2 is SVGEGT. The CDR3 DNA sequence: TGTGCCAGCAGTTCCTATTCAGGGAACGAGCAGTACTTC. Residues: CASSSYSGNEQYF.

This clonotype has a count of ten or more. Its ends do not fully match the called genes, so a read error is possible. The chain employs TRBV7-8 and TRBJ2-5; TRBD1 matches at 7 bases. The CDR3 covers 12 residues. Per germline, CDR1 SGHVS and CDR2 FQNEAQ. CDR3 coding DNA: TGTGCCAGCAGCTCAAGTCTGGGACAGAGCGACTTC. This encodes CASSSSLGQSDF.

This clonotype was picked up many times. This chain's CDR3 is CASSQNWNTEAFF. In nucleotides, the CDR3 is TGTGCCAGCAGTCAAAACTGGAACACTGAAGCTTTCTTT. V gene TRBV7-2 combines with J gene TRBJ1-1; D remains ambiguous. The CDR3 contains 13 residues. Germline CDR1 and CDR2: SGHTA and FQGNSA. V lost 6 bases and J lost 1, with 9 bases in between.

V usage is TRBV30 and J usage is TRBJ2-1; possibly TRBD1 for D (6 bases). V was clipped by 7 bases and J by 0 bases, with 10 bases between them. The CDR3 is 13 amino acids. Germline lookup yields CDR1 GTSNPN and CDR2 SVGIG (reference sequence). In DNA, the CDR3 is TGTGCCTCGCAGGGGAGCTCCTACAATGAGCAGTTCTTC. It encodes CASQGSSYNEQFF.

This clonotype came up a few times. The rearrangement links TRBV30 to TRBJ1-5; D perhaps matches TRBD1 (6 bases). The V and J ends lost 1 base and 4 bases respectively, with 11 bases between them. The CDR3 is 14 amino acids. The germline V gene encodes CDR1 GTSNPN and CDR2 SVGIG (reference sequence). The CDR3 spells CAWSGGQINQPQHF. In DNA, the CDR3 is TGTGCCTGGAGTGGCGGACAGATAAATCAGCCCCAGCATTTT.

Only one count was recorded for this clonotype. This chain joins TRBV5-1 and TRBJ2-7; the match to TRBD1 covers 9 bases. Trimming at V came to 5 bases and at J to 3 bases, leaving 9 bases not matched to a gene. CDR1 is SGHRS, CDR2 YFSETQ, per germline. This CDR3 spans 15 amino acids. The CDR3 sequence: CASSPGQGSGYEQYF. CDR3 DNA: TGCGCCAGCAGTCCGGGACAGGGCTCGGGCTACGAGCAGTACTTC.

This clonotype occurred a few times. The germline gene is not matched at one end of the junction; a read error may be the cause. The rearrangement uses TRBV12-3 or TRBV12-4 and TRBJ2-6; 15 bases agree with TRBD2. CDR3 size: 24 residues. CDR3 amino acids: CASSLVPNPWTSGRVYSGANVLTF. The DNA of the CDR3 is TGTGCCAGCAGTTTAGTCCCGAACCCCTGGACTAGCGGGAGGGTCTACTCTGGAGCCAACGTCCTGACTTTC.

V and J are TRBV30 and TRBJ1-1; D is undetermined. Germline V gene sequence: CDR1 GTSNPN, CDR2 SVGIG (reference sequence). CDR3 length: 11 amino acids. The V end was cut by 4 bases, the J end by 1 base, with 4 bases between. The CDR3 spells CAWNKNTEAFF. CDR3 in DNA: TGTGCCTGGAATAAGAACACTGAAGCTTTCTTT.